The clone carrying this TCR beta chain was seen only a few times. These data are taken from a study of CD8+ T cells in alopecia areata. Germline V gene lookup returns CDR1 MNHEY and CDR2 SVGAGI. The CDR3 has 13 amino acids. Deletions cut 2 bases from V and 5 bases from J, with 10 bases between. The treatment here: oral pan-JAK inhibitor, 5-10 mg twice daily. cDNA reverse transcribed from extracted RNA served as the sequencing template. Clones were sequenced by immunoSEQ multiplex PCR, and TCRdb holds only the in-frame ones, with some missing. The sample has 110,000 to 150,000 clones; 45% to 65% are singletons.

The rearrangement uses TRBV6-5 and TRBJ2-7; D gene ambiguous. The sample was CD8+ T cells sorted from blood, taken at week 4, from a patient treated with tofacitinib. The sequence derives from a human donor with alopecia areata. CDR3 amino acids: CASSYPDGHEQYF. The CDR3, as DNA: TGTGCCAGCAGTTACCCAGACGGTCACGAGCAGTACTTC.